The present entry profiles one T cell receptor (beta chain) with its context. No antigen is known for it. Measured with immunoSEQ multiplex PCR; TCRdb has only the in-frame clones, and not every one. The sample includes approximately 70,000 clones, about 87% of them seen just once. This record comes from a study of OX40 agonist ivuxolimab in advanced cancers. Overall study context: Those enrolled were around 87% male, with a mean age of about 66 years and ages from roughly 20 to 85. Notes on the study in general: At doses 0.1 to 3.0 mg/kg, CD4+ and CD8+ clones expanded.

The CDR3 spans 16 residues. The germline V gene has CDR1 ENHRY and CDR2 SYGVKD. The V gene lost 4 bases and the J gene lost 0 bases, with 10 bases spanning the gap. V is TRBV10-3 and J is TRBJ2-6; D gene ambiguous. The sequenced sample was CD4+ or CD8+ T cells sorted from blood, obtained in a trial of the OX40 agonist ivuxolimab. This clonotype was obtained from an adult with an advanced solid tumor such as melanoma, head and neck, liver or kidney cancer. CDR3 sequence reads: CAISGIVDSGANVLTF. CDR3 bases: TGTGCCATCAGTGGGATAGTGGACTCTGGGGCCAACGTCCTGACTTTC.